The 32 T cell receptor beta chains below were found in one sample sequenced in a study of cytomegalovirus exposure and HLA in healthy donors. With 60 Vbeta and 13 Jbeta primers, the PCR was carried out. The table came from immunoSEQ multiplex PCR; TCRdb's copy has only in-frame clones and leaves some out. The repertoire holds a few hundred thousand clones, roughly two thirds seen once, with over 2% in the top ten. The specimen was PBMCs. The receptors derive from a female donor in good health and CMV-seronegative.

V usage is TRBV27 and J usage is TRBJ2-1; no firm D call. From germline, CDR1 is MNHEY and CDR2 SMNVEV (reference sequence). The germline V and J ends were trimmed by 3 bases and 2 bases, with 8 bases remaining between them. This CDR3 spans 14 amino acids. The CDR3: CASSLAVPYNEQFF. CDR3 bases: TGTGCCAGCAGTTTGGCGGTACCCTACAATGAGCAGTTCTTC.

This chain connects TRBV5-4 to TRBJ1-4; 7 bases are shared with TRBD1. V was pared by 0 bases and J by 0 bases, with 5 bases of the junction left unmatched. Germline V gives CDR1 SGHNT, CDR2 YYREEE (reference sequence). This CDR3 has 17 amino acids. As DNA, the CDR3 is TGTGCCAGCAGCTTGGGGGACAGACTAGCAACTAATGAAAAACTGTTTTTT. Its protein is CASSLGDRLATNEKLFF.

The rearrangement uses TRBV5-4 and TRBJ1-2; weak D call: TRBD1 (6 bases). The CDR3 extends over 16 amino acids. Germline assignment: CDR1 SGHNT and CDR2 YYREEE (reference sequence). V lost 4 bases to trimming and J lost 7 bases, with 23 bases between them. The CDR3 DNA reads TGTGCCAGCAGCCCGGACGGGCGAACAGGGCTGGCTGGCTACACCTTC. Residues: CASSPDGRTGLAGYTF. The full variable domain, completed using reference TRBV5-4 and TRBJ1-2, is ETGVTQSPTHLIKTRGQQVTLRCSSQSGHNTVSWYQQALGQGPQFIFQYYREEENGRGNFPPRFSGLQFPNYSSELNVNALELDDSALYLCASSPDGRTGLAGYTFGSGTRLTVV.

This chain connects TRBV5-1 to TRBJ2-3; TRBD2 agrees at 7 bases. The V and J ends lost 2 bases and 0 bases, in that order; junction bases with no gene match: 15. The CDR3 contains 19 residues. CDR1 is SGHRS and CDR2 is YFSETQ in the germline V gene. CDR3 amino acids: CASSFQPGASGISTDTQYF. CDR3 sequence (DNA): TGCGCCAGCAGCTTCCAGCCTGGGGCTAGCGGAATTAGCACAGATACGCAGTATTTT.

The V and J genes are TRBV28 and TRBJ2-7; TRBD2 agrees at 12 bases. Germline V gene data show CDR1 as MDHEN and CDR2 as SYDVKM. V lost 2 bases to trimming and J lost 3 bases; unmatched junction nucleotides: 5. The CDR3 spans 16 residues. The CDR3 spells CASSLRGTSGFYEQYF. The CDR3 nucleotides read TGTGCCAGCAGTTTAAGGGGGACTAGCGGGTTCTACGAGCAGTACTTC.

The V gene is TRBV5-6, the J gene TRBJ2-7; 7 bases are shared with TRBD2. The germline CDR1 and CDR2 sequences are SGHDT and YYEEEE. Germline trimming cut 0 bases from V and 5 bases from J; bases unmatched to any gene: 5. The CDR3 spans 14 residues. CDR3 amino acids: CASSLGGGPNEQYF. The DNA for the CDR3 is TGTGCCAGCAGCTTGGGGGGAGGGCCTAACGAGCAGTACTTC.

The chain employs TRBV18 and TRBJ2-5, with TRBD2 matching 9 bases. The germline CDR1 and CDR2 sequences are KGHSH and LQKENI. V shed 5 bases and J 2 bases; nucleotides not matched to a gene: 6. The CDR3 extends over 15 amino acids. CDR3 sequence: CASSKTSGLQETQYF. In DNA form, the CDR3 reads TGTGCCAGCTCAAAAACTAGCGGGCTTCAAGAGACCCAGTACTTC.

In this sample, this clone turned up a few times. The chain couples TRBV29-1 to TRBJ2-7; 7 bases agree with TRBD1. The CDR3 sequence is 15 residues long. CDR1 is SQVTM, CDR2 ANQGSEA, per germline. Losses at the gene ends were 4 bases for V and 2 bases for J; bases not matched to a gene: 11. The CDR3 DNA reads TGCAGCGTTGGAAGAGGGACAGTTGACCCCTACGAGCAGTACTTC. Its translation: CSVGRGTVDPYEQYF.

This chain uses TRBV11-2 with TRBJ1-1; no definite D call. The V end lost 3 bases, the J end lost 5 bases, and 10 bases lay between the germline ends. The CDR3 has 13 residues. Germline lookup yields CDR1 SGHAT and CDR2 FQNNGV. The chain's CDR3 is CASSFNMRTEAFF. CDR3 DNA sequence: TGTGCCAGCAGCTTTAATATGAGAACTGAAGCTTTCTTT.

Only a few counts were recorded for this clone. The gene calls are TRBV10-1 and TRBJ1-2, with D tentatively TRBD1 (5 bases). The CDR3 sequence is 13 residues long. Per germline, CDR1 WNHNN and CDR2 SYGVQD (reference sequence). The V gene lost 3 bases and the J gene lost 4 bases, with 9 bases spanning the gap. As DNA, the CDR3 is TGCGCCAGCAGTGAAACAGGAATCTATGGCTACACCTTC. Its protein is CASSETGIYGYTF.

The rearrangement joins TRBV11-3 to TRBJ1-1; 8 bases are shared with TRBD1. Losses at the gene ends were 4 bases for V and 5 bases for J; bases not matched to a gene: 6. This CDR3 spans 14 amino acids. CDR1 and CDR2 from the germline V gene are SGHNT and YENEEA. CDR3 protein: CASSYGQGGTEAFF. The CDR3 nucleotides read TGTGCCAGCAGCTACGGACAGGGAGGTACTGAAGCTTTCTTT.

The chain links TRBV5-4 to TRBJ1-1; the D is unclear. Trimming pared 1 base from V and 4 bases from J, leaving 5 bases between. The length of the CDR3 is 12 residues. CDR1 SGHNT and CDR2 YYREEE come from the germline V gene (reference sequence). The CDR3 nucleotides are TGTGCCAGCAGCTTGTACAGCACTGAAGCTTTCTTT. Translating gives CASSLYSTEAFF. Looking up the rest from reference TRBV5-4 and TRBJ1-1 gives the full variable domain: ETGVTQSPTHLIKTRGQQVTLRCSSQSGHNTVSWYQQALGQGPQFIFQYYREEENGRGNFPPRFSGLQFPNYSSELNVNALELDDSALYLCASSLYSTEAFFGQGTRLTVV.

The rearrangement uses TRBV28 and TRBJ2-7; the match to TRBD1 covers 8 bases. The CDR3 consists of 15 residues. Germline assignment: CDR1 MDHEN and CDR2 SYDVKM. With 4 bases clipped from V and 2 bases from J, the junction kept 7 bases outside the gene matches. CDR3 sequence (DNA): TGTGCCAGCAGTTGGGGGGACAGGATAGCCTACGAGCAGTACTTC. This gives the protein CASSWGDRIAYEQYF. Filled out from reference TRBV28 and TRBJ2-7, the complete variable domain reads DVKVTQSSRYLVKRTGEKVFLECVQDMDHENMFWYRQDPGLGLRLIYFSYDVKMKEKGDIPEGYSVSREKKERFSLILESASTNQTSMYLCASSWGDRIAYEQYFGPGTRLTVT.

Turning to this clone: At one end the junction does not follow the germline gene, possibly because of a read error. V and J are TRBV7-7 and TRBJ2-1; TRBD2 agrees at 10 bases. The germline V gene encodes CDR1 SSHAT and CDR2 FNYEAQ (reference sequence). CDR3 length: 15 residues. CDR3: CASSPSSGGTGEQFF. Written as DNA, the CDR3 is TGTGCTAGCAGCCCATCTAGCGGGGGCACCGGTGAGCAGTTCTTC. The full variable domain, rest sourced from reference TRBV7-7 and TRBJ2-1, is GAGVSQSPRYKVTKRGQDVTLRCDPISSHATLYWYQQALGQGPEFLTYFNYEAQPDKSGLPSDRFSAERPEGSISTLTIQRTEQRDSAMYRCASSPSSGGTGEQFFGPGTRLTVL.

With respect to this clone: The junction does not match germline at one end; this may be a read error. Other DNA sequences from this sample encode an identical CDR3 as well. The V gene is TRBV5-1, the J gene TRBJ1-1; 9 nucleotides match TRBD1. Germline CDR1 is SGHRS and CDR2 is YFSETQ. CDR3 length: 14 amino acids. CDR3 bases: TGCGCCAGCAGCGAGGGGACAGGGAACACTGAGGCTTTCTTT. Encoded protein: CASSEGTGNTEAFF. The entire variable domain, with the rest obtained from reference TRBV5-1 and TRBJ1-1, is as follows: KAGVTQTPRYLIKTRGQQVTLSCSPISGHRSVSWYQQTPGQGLQFLFEYFSETQRNKGNFPGRFSGRQFSNSRSEMNVSTLELGDSALYLCASSEGTGNTEAFFGQGTRLTVV.

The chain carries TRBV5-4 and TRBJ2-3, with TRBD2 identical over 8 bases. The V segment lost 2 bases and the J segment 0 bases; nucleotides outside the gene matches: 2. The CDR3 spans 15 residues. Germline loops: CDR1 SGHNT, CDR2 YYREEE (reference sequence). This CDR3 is CASSFSGASTDTQYF. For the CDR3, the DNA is TGTGCCAGCAGCTTTAGCGGGGCTAGCACAGATACGCAGTATTTT.

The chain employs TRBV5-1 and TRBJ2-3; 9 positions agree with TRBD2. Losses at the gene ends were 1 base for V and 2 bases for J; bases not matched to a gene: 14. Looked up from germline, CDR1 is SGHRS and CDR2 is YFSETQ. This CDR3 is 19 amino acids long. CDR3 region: CASSLTWGRLADNTDTQYF. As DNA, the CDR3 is TGCGCCAGCAGCTTGACTTGGGGGAGACTAGCGGACAACACAGATACGCAGTATTTT.

The CDR3 nucleotides read TGCGCCAGCATGGCTAGCGGGAGTAGCTACGAGCAGTACTTC. As protein: CASMASGSSYEQYF. The chain recombines TRBV10-2 with TRBJ2-5; 10 positions match TRBD2. The J call may be incorrect, as the DNA end agrees better with TRBJ2-7. The germline CDR1 and CDR2 sequences are WSHSY and SAAADI. This CDR3 region has 14 residues.

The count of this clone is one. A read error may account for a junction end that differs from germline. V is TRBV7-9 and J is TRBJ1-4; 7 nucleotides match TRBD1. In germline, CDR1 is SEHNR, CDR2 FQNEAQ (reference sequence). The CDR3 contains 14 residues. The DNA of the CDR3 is TGTGCCAGCAGCCAGAAGGGGGCTAATGAAAAACTGCTTTTT. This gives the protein CASSQKGANEKLLF.

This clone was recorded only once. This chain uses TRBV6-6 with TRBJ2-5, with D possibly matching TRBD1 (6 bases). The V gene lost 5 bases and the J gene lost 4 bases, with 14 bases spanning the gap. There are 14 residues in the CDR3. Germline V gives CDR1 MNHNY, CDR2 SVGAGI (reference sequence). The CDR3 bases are TGTGCCAGCAGTACCGACAGGACCATAGAGACCCAGTACTTC. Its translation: CASSTDRTIETQYF.

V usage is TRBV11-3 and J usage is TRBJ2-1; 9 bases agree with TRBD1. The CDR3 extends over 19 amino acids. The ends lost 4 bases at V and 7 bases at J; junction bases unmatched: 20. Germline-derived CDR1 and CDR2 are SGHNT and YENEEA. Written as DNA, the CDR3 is TGTGCCAGCAGCTCGATTAGGAGGAACAGGGGGCTTATCGGTAATGAGCAGTTCTTC. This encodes CASSSIRRNRGLIGNEQFF.

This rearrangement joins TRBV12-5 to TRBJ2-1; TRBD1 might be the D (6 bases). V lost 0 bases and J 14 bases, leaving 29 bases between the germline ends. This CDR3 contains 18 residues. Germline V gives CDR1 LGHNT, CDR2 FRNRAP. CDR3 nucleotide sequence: TGTGCTAGTGGTTTGGTACTAACAGGGTCGTCGGGACAACTGCAAGAGTTCTTC. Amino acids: CASGLVLTGSSGQLQEFF.

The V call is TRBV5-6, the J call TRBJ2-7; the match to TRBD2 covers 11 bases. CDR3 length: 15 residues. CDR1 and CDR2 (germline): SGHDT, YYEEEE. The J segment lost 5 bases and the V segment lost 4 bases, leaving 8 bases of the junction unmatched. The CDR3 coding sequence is TGTGCCAGCAGCCGGCGACTAGCGGGGAGGCACGAGCAGTACTTC. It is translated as CASSRRLAGRHEQYF. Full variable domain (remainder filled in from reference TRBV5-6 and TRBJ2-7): DAGVTQSPTHLIKTRGQQVTLRCSPKSGHDTVSWYQQALGQGPQFIFQYYEEEERQRGNFPDRFSGHQFPNYSSELNVNALLLGDSALYLCASSRRLAGRHEQYFGPGTRLTVT.

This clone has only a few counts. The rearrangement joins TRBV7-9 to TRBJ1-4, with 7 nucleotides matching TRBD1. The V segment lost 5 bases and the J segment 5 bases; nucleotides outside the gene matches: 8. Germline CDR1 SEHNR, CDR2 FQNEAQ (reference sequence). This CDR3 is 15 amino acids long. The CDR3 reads CASSPSTGPNEKLFF. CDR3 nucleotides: TGTGCCAGCAGCCCATCGACAGGGCCAAATGAAAAACTGTTTTTT.

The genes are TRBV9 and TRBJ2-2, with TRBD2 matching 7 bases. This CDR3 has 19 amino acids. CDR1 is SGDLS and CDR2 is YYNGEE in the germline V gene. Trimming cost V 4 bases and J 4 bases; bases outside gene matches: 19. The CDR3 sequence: CASSLSEASGALGTGELFF. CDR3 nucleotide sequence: TGTGCCAGCAGCCTTTCCGAGGCTAGCGGAGCTCTTGGCACCGGGGAGCTGTTTTTT.

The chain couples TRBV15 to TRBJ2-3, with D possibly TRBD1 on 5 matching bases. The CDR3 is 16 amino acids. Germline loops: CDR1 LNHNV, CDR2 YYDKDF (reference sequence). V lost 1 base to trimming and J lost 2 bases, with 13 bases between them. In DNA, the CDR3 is TGTGCCACCAGCAGAGGGGGCCCCGTGAACACAGATACGCAGTATTTT. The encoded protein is CATSRGGPVNTDTQYF. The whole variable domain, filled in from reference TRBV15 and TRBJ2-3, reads DAMVIQNPRYQVTQFGKPVTLSCSQTLNHNVMYWYQQKSSQAPKLLFHYYDKDFNNEADTPDNFQSRRPNTSFCFLDIRSPGLGDTAMYLCATSRGGPVNTDTQYFGPGTRLTVL.

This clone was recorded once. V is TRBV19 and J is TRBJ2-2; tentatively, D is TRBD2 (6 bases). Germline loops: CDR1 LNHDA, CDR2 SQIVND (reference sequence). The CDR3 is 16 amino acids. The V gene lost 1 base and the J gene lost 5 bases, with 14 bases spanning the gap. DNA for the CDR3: TGTGCCAGTAGTATAGGCCACCTGGGAGGAACCGGGGAGCTGTTTTTT. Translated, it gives CASSIGHLGGTGELFF.

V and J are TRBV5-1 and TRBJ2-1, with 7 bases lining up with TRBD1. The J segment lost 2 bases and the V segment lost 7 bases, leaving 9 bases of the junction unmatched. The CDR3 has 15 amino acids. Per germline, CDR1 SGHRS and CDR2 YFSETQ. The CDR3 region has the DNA TGCGCCAGCCAAGGGGGCCCGGAACCCTACAATGAGCAGTTCTTC. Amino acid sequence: CASQGGPEPYNEQFF. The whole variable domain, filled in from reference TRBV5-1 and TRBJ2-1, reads KAGVTQTPRYLIKTRGQQVTLSCSPISGHRSVSWYQQTPGQGLQFLFEYFSETQRNKGNFPGRFSGRQFSNSRSEMNVSTLELGDSALYLCASQGGPEPYNEQFFGPGTRLTVL.

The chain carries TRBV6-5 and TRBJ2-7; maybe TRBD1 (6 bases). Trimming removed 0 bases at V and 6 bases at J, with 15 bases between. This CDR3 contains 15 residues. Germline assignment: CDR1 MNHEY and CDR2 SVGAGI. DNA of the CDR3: TGTGCCAGCAGTTACTCCACAGGGAGATGGGCCGAGCAGTACTTC. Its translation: CASSYSTGRWAEQYF.

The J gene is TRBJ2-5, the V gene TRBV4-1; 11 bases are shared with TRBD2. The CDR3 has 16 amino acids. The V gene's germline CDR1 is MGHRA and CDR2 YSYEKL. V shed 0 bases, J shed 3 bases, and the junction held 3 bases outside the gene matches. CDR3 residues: CASSQEGLAGKETQYF. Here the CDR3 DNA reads TGCGCCAGCAGCCAAGAAGGACTAGCGGGTAAAGAGACCCAGTACTTC.

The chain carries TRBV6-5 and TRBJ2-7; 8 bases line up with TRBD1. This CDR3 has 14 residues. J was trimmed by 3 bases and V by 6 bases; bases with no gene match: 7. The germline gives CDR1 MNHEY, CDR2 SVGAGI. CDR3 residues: CASSNQGADYEQYF. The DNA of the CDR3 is TGTGCCAGCAGCAATCAGGGGGCGGACTACGAGCAGTACTTC.

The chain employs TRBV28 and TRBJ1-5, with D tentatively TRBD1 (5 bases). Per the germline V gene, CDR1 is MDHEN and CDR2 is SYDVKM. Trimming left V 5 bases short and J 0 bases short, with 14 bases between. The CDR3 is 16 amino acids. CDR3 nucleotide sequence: TGTGCCAGCAGTACCCCGGGGGGAGATAGCAATCAGCCCCAGCATTTT. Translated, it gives CASSTPGGDSNQPQHF.